This TCR beta chain was recorded in a study of T cell repertoires in cytomegalovirus infection. Study details: Recently identified HLA-C-restricted CMV epitopes and well-studied HLA-B-restricted CMV epitopes were used by the study. Public TCR beta signature analysis indicated the presence of both CMV infection and matching HLA type. General observations from the study: The ex vivo response showed dominance by HLA-C-restricted CMV-specific TCR beta clonotypes. Totalled public TCR beta family frequency picked out people who carried CMV plus the relevant HLA.

This CDR3 region has 13 residues. CDR1 is MNHNS, CDR2 SASEGT, per germline. Trimming removed 11 bases from V and 8 bases from J; junction bases left unmatched: 9. TCRdb independently ran MiXCR on the reads; one entry per CDR3 protein. Altogether 900,000 to 950,000 distinct CDR3 sequences are present, roughly 30% being singletons, with the ten largest covering about an eighth. This clonotype appeared a few times. Its antigen is currently unknown. The sample in question was cultured CD8+ T cells from PBMCs, obtained from culture after CMV antigen stimulation. The clonotype was recovered from a human donor in good health (CMV status not recorded). Some clones in this sample may be carry-over from other donors' samples. J is TRBJ2-1 and V is TRBV6-1, with TRBD2 matching 10 bases. CDR3 nucleotide sequence: TGTGCCGCATTGGGACTAGCGTTAGATGAGCAGTTCTTC. Translation: CAALGLALDEQFF.